These T cell receptor beta chains were read from a single sample in a study of shared T cell receptors in the human thymus. Measured with immunoSEQ multiplex PCR; TCRdb has only the in-frame clones, and not every one. This sample has about 380,000 clones, with roughly 94% found just once. Sample: thymocytes. Receptors originate from a human donor. Both conserved end residues are part of each CDR3. Clone size, where shown, is once, few, many, or a class for clones that have expanded.

V gene: TRBV27
clone size: -
J gene: TRBJ2-1
CDR3 protein: CASLGRLAAGDEQFF

V gene: TRBV7-2
clone size: -
J gene: TRBJ2-7
CDR3 protein: CASSYYGLSSYEQYF

V gene: TRBV27
clone size: -
J gene: TRBJ2-3
CDR3 protein: CASSLNRETDTQYF

V gene: TRBV28
clone size: -
J gene: TRBJ2-2
CDR3 protein: CASSFGGANTGELFF

V gene: TRBV28
clone size: -
J gene: TRBJ2-3
CDR3 protein: CASSPEFSYTDTQYF

V gene: TRBV11-2
clone size: -
J gene: TRBJ2-7
CDR3 protein: CASSLVAGGSYEQYF

V gene: TRBV27
clone size: -
J gene: TRBJ2-1
CDR3 protein: CASSQRTSGRFGNEQFF

V gene: TRBV14
clone size: -
J gene: TRBJ1-4
CDR3 protein: CASSQDSGGREKLFF

V gene: TRBV9
clone size: -
J gene: TRBJ2-1
CDR3 protein: CASSDRTGGDEQFF

V gene: TRBV10-2
clone size: -
J gene: TRBJ2-3
CDR3 protein: CASSLQGPDTQYF

V gene: TRBV6-6
clone size: -
J gene: TRBJ2-4
CDR3 protein: CASSPIRDRHIQYF

V gene: TRBV27
clone size: -
J gene: TRBJ1-1
CDR3 protein: CASSTTVKTEAFF

V gene: TRBV5-1
clone size: -
J gene: TRBJ2-5
CDR3 protein: CASSLGPGTETQYF

V gene: TRBV4-3
clone size: -
J gene: TRBJ2-1
CDR3 protein: CASSPSAGGEQFF

V gene: TRBV5-1
clone size: -
J gene: TRBJ1-1
CDR3 protein: CASSSRDRATEAFF

V gene: TRBV18
clone size: -
J gene: TRBJ2-7
CDR3 protein: CASSPQRDSFTYEQYF

V gene: TRBV19
clone size: -
J gene: TRBJ2-7
CDR3 protein: CASSLIAGRDVRRQYF

V gene: TRBV28
clone size: -
J gene: TRBJ2-3
CDR3 protein: CASSLRAGSTDTQYF

V gene: TRBV6-5
clone size: -
J gene: TRBJ2-4
CDR3 protein: CASSRTSKNIQYF

V gene: TRBV9
clone size: -
J gene: TRBJ2-5
CDR3 protein: CASSVGWDRDGERDWETQYF

V gene: TRBV19
clone size: -
J gene: TRBJ1-2
CDR3 protein: CASTIAGTGGTNYGYTF

V gene: TRBV11-3
clone size: -
J gene: TRBJ2-1
CDR3 protein: CASSLDFSGSENEQFF

V gene: TRBV27
clone size: -
J gene: TRBJ2-1
CDR3 protein: CASSLWARAIVANEQFF

V gene: TRBV27
clone size: -
J gene: TRBJ2-3
CDR3 protein: CASSPSGIPADTQYF

V gene: TRBV5-6
clone size: -
J gene: TRBJ1-1
CDR3 protein: CASSGRQGARTEAFF

V gene: TRBV28
clone size: once
J gene: TRBJ2-2
CDR3 protein: CASSGLETNTGELFF

V gene: TRBV30
clone size: -
J gene: TRBJ2-1
CDR3 protein: CAWSRDRPGLAVLGASYNEQFF

V gene: TRBV6-5
clone size: -
J gene: TRBJ1-2
CDR3 protein: CASQGTAYGYTF

V gene: TRBV6-5
clone size: once
J gene: TRBJ1-2
CDR3 protein: CASSWDPRRYGYTF

V gene: TRBV4-3
clone size: -
J gene: TRBJ2-1
CDR3 protein: CASSQGSDRGASSYNEQFF

V gene: TRBV7-2
clone size: -
J gene: TRBJ2-3
CDR3 protein: CASSFQGGDTDTQYF

V gene: TRBV11-3
clone size: once
J gene: TRBJ2-7
CDR3 protein: CASGKAGRDEQYF